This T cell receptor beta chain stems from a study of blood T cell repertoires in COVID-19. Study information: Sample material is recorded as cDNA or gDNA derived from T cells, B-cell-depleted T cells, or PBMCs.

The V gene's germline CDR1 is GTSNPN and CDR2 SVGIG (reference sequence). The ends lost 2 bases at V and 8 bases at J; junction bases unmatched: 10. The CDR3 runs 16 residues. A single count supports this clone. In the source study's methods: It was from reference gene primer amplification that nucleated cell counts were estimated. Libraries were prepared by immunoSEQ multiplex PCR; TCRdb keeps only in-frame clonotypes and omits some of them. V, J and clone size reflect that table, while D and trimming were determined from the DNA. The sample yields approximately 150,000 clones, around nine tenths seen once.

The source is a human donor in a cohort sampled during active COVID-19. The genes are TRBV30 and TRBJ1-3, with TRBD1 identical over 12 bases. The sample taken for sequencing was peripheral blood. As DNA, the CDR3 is TGTGCCTGGAGTCCGGGACAGGGGGCGAGGTGGGACACCATATATTTT. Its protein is CAWSPGQGARWDTIYF.